This record looks at one T cell receptor beta chain sequence and its context. Its antigen is not known. This sample is drawn from a study of cytomegalovirus exposure and HLA in healthy donors. The primer mix had 60 Vbeta and 13 Jbeta primers. Profiled with immunoSEQ multiplex PCR; TCRdb holds only in-frame clones, not every one. The sample holds approximately 100,000 clones, around 67% seen once. Whole-study findings and limits: A likely sequencing artifact accounted for one observed cluster of highly shared sequence variants.

This CDR3 has 14 residues. Trimming removed 3 bases from V and 7 bases from J; junction bases left unmatched: 5. CDR1 and CDR2 from the germline V gene are SGHNT and YYREEE (reference sequence). The chain joins TRBV5-4 to TRBJ2-2; 8 bases agree with TRBD2. The sequence derives from a woman between 45 and 65 years old in good health and CMV-seronegative. Source material: PBMCs. The CDR3 region has the DNA TGTGCCAGCAGCTCACGGGAGGGCATCGGGGAGCTGTTTTTT. Translating gives CASSSREGIGELFF.